This entry lists 32 T cell receptor beta chains sequenced from one sample in a study of blood T cell repertoires in COVID-19. Using immunoSEQ multiplex PCR, the repertoire was profiled, and TCRdb retains in-frame clones only, with some absent. The sample shows roughly 260,000 clones, around 82% of them seen only once. The sequenced sample consisted of PBMCs or T cells enriched from blood (not recorded which). These receptor sequences come from a woman between 40 and 50 years old who had been exposed to COVID-19.

V gene TRBV6-2 or TRBV6-3 combines with J gene TRBJ1-1; tentatively, D is TRBD1 (5 bases). The V end lost 2 bases, the J end lost 8 bases, and 15 bases lay between the germline ends. Germline V CDR1 and CDR2: MNHEY, SVGEGT. The CDR3 is made up of 14 amino acids. Here the CDR3 reads CASSYGTYIGEAFF. In DNA, the CDR3 is TGTGCCAGCAGTTACGGGACTTATATCGGAGAAGCTTTCTTT.

V gene TRBV19 combines with J gene TRBJ1-5; 9 positions agree with TRBD1. Germline CDR1 is LNHDA and CDR2 is SQIVND (reference sequence). J gave up 5 bases and V 1 base, and 3 bases lay outside the gene matches. The CDR3 contains 15 residues. CDR3 region: CASSIGGTGYQPQHF. In DNA form, the CDR3 reads TGTGCCAGTAGTATAGGAGGGACAGGGTATCAGCCCCAGCATTTT.

V and J are TRBV6-1 and TRBJ1-1; no clear D gene. V lost 0 bases and J lost 11, with 16 bases in between. Per germline, CDR1 MNHNS and CDR2 SASEGT. CDR3 length: 14 residues. Here the CDR3 reads CASSEAHRGYRAFF. CDR3 nucleotide sequence: TGTGCCAGCAGTGAAGCGCATCGGGGATATCGTGCTTTCTTT.

V gene TRBV15 combines with J gene TRBJ1-1; D is ambiguous. The germline V and J ends were trimmed by 0 bases and 0 bases, with 8 bases remaining between them. The CDR3 contains 15 residues. Germline CDR1 LNHNV, CDR2 YYDKDF (reference sequence). CDR3 protein: CATSRDLSLNTEAFF. CDR3 DNA: TGTGCCACCAGCAGAGATCTGTCTTTGAACACTGAAGCTTTCTTT.

The gene calls are TRBV6-5 and TRBJ1-2; D is uncertain. Trimming removed 2 bases from V and 4 bases from J, with 14 bases in between. CDR3 length: 15 amino acids. Germline loops: CDR1 MNHEY, CDR2 SVGAGI. In nucleotides, the CDR3 is TGTGCCAGCAGTTACGGGGTGGGCGGAGGCTATGGCTACACCTTC. Translation gives CASSYGVGGGYGYTF.

The chain combines TRBV6-2 or TRBV6-3 with TRBJ2-5, with D maybe TRBD2 (5 bases). Trimming pared 2 bases from V and 0 bases from J, leaving 13 bases between. The CDR3 is 16 amino acids. CDR1 and CDR2 from the germline V gene are MNHEY and SVGEGT. The CDR3 DNA reads as TGTGCCAGCAGTTACACGAGAGAGGGTAACCAAGAGACCCAGTACTTC. Encoded protein: CASSYTREGNQETQYF.

The chain combines TRBV19 with TRBJ1-1; D is undetermined. This CDR3 has 12 residues. The V gene lost 9 bases and the J gene lost 5 bases, with 13 bases spanning the gap. Per germline, CDR1 LNHDA and CDR2 SQIVND (reference sequence). The CDR3, as DNA: TGTGCCAGCCGTACGGGGATAACTGAAGCTTTCTTT. This encodes CASRTGITEAFF.

This clone was seen only once. This sequence joins TRBV7-9 and TRBJ1-4, with 10 bases matching TRBD1. The CDR3 contains 16 residues. Per the germline V gene, CDR1 is SEHNR and CDR2 is FQNEAQ (reference sequence). Trimming cost V 7 bases and J 8 bases; bases outside gene matches: 13. CDR3 sequence (DNA): TGTGCCAGCACCAAGAAGGGGGACAGGGGATACGAAAAACTGTTTTTT. Its protein is CASTKKGDRGYEKLFF.

This chain connects TRBV28 to TRBJ2-5; the D is unclear. The CDR3 runs 12 residues. V lost 2 bases and J lost 7, with 8 bases in between. Germline V gives CDR1 MDHEN, CDR2 SYDVKM. In nucleotides, the CDR3 is TGTGCCAGCAGTTTAGGGCTCGGGACCCAGTACTTC. Residues: CASSLGLGTQYF.

The chain joins TRBV4-3 to TRBJ2-3; 9 bases are a match to TRBD2. V trimming: 1 base; J trimming: 1 base; junction bases outside the gene matches: 12. CDR3 length: 19 residues. Germline CDR1 LGHNA, CDR2 YSLEER. CDR3 region: CASSQAFAGGPLGTDTQYF. The CDR3 DNA reads TGCGCCAGCAGCCAAGCATTCGCGGGGGGGCCTTTAGGCACAGATACGCAGTATTTT.

This clone was seen only a few times. The V and J genes are TRBV29-1 and TRBJ1-5; D perhaps matches TRBD1 (6 bases). The CDR3 extends over 16 amino acids. V was shortened by 5 bases and J by 0 bases, with 17 bases between the two germline ends. Germline CDR1 reads SQVTM; CDR2 reads ANQGSEA. The CDR3 DNA is TGCAGCGTTTTGGACAGTGCGGGTTATAGCAATCAGCCCCAGCATTTT. It is translated as CSVLDSAGYSNQPQHF.

V usage is TRBV6-1 and J usage is TRBJ1-2, with TRBD1 matching 12 bases. Germline loops: CDR1 MNHNS, CDR2 SASEGT. V dropped 2 bases and J dropped 6; count of bases not matched to a gene: 10. The CDR3 loop spans 17 amino acids. The CDR3 DNA follows: TGTGCCAGCAGTGAAAGCGGGGGGACAGGGGGCTCAAATGGCTACACCTTC. Its protein is CASSESGGTGGSNGYTF.

CDR3 sequence: CASSLSAGDYRGETQYF. CDR3 DNA: TGTGCCAGCAGCCTATCGGCTGGGGACTACAGGGGGGAGACCCAGTACTTC. The J gene is TRBJ2-5, the V gene TRBV11-3; weak D call: TRBD1 (8 bases). The length of the CDR3 is 17 residues. The germline V and J ends were trimmed by 5 bases and 5 bases, with 24 bases remaining between them. Per germline, CDR1 SGHNT and CDR2 YENEEA.

V usage is TRBV30 and J usage is TRBJ2-7; 8 nucleotides match TRBD2. Germline assignment: CDR1 GTSNPN and CDR2 SVGIG (reference sequence). The length of the CDR3 is 11 residues. CDR3 sequence reads: CAVGGAYEQYF. The CDR3 region has the DNA TGTGCTGTCGGGGGGGCCTACGAGCAGTACTTC.

The chain uses TRBV4-3 and TRBJ1-2, with D perhaps matching TRBD1 (6 bases). The germline gives CDR1 LGHNA, CDR2 YSLEER. Trimming left V 0 bases short and J 4 bases short, with 15 bases between. The CDR3 runs 16 residues. The CDR3 DNA reads as TGCGCCAGCAGCCAAGATCTAAGGGACATAATCTATGGCTACACCTTC. This gives the protein CASSQDLRDIIYGYTF.

This chain uses TRBV5-1 with TRBJ1-2, with a weak D call TRBD1 (5 bases). This CDR3 comprises 15 residues. Germline values: CDR1 SGHRS, CDR2 YFSETQ. Trimming removed 1 base at V and 3 bases at J, with 13 bases between. CDR3 protein: CASSLRSRVDYGYTF. The CDR3 DNA sequence: TGCGCCAGCAGCTTGAGATCCAGGGTCGACTATGGCTACACCTTC.

The V and J genes are TRBV6-1 and TRBJ2-2, with 8 nucleotides matching TRBD2. V lost 2 bases and J lost 4; bases outside the gene matches: 9. There are 17 residues in the CDR3. Germline V gene lookup returns CDR1 MNHNS and CDR2 SASEGT. The CDR3 reads CASSERVGGARTGELFF. The CDR3 DNA reads TGTGCCAGCAGTGAAAGGGTCGGGGGGGCCCGCACCGGGGAGCTGTTTTTT.

The V gene is TRBV13, the J gene TRBJ1-5; D is ambiguous. The germline CDR1 and CDR2 sequences are PRHDT and FYEKMQ (reference sequence). V was shortened by 0 bases and J by 0 bases, with 6 bases between the two germline ends. The CDR3 runs 15 residues. The CDR3 here is CASSLGRFSNQPQHF. The CDR3 DNA reads as TGTGCCAGCAGCTTAGGACGGTTTAGCAATCAGCCCCAGCATTTT. The full variable domain, in which reference TRBV13 and TRBJ1-5 provide the parts outside the CDR3, is AAGVIQSPRHLIKEKRETATLKCYPIPRHDTVYWYQQGPGQDPQFLISFYEKMQSDKGSIPDRFSAQQFSDYHSELNMSSLELGDSALYFCASSLGRFSNQPQHFGDGTRLSIL.

This chain joins TRBV19 and TRBJ1-5, with D possibly matching TRBD1 (6 bases). Trimming took 6 bases from V and 3 from J, leaving 12 bases between them. This CDR3 has 14 amino acids. The germline V gene has CDR1 LNHDA and CDR2 SQIVND (reference sequence). The CDR3 coding sequence is TGTGCCAGTAGCGAGACAGGATACAATCAGCCCCAGCATTTT. Residues: CASSETGYNQPQHF.

The chain joins TRBV6-1 to TRBJ2-3; 8 bases fit TRBD2. J was trimmed by 2 bases and V by 4 bases; bases with no gene match: 8. The V gene's germline CDR1 is MNHNS and CDR2 SASEGT. CDR3 length equals 16 residues. The CDR3 DNA reads TGTGCCAGCAGTGCCCGTGGCGGGGGGTACACAGATACGCAGTATTTT. The encoded protein is CASSARGGGYTDTQYF.

V usage is TRBV9 and J usage is TRBJ2-7; the match to TRBD2 covers 8 bases. The germline gives CDR1 SGDLS, CDR2 YYNGEE. The CDR3 totals 15 residues. Trimming took 0 bases from V and 1 from J; bases not matched to a gene: 3. In DNA form, the CDR3 reads TGTGCCAGCAGCGTAGAGAGCGGGGGATCCTACGAGCAGTACTTC. Translation: CASSVESGGSYEQYF.

The J gene is TRBJ1-2, the V gene TRBV19, with D uncertain. CDR1 is LNHDA, CDR2 SQIVND, per germline (reference sequence). The CDR3 extends over 13 amino acids. Trimming pared 4 bases from V and 5 bases from J, leaving 11 bases between. The CDR3 spells CASSTRTAYGYTF. The CDR3 coding sequence is TGTGCCAGTAGTACAAGGACTGCTTATGGCTACACCTTC.

The V and J genes are TRBV7-2 and TRBJ1-3, with TRBD1 as a possible D gene (5 bases). CDR1 is SGHTA, CDR2 FQGNSA, per germline. V dropped 0 bases and J dropped 2 bases, with 5 bases sitting between them. CDR3 length: 14 amino acids. CDR3: CASSLAGAGNTIYF. The CDR3 bases are TGTGCCAGCAGCTTAGCAGGGGCTGGAAACACCATATATTTT.

V is TRBV28 and J is TRBJ1-6; unclear D gene. V was pared by 3 bases and J by 15 bases, with 27 bases between. The CDR3 loop spans 17 amino acids. Per germline, CDR1 MDHEN and CDR2 SYDVKM. CDR3: CASSLGVGVGFGVRLHF. Here the CDR3 DNA reads TGTGCCAGCAGTTTGGGCGTTGGGGTTGGTTTCGGGGTGCGCCTCCACTTT.

The CDR3 DNA sequence: TGCGCCAGCAGCTTGTACGGGGACACTGAAGCTTTCTTT. Translating it yields CASSLYGDTEAFF. The V and J genes are TRBV5-1 and TRBJ1-1; D uncertain. The CDR3 is 13 residues long. With 1 base removed from V and 3 bases from J, the gap between germline ends came to 7 bases. Germline V gene sequence: CDR1 SGHRS, CDR2 YFSETQ. Full variable domain (outside the CDR3, taken from reference TRBV5-1 and TRBJ1-1): KAGVTQTPRYLIKTRGQQVTLSCSPISGHRSVSWYQQTPGQGLQFLFEYFSETQRNKGNFPGRFSGRQFSNSRSEMNVSTLELGDSALYLCASSLYGDTEAFFGQGTRLTVV.

The rearrangement uses TRBV7-2 and TRBJ1-5; D perhaps matches TRBD1 (5 bases). Germline assignment: CDR1 SGHTA and CDR2 FQGNSA. Trimming cost V 3 bases and J 0 bases, with 12 bases left between them. The CDR3 totals 16 residues. The CDR3 nucleotides are TGTGCCAGCAGCTTCGGGGGGAGCCATAGCAATCAGCCCCAGCATTTT. Residues: CASSFGGSHSNQPQHF.

The chain has TRBV4-2 and TRBJ2-3; no firm D call. V lost 0 bases to trimming and J lost 6 bases, with 7 bases between them. This CDR3 region has 13 residues. The germline CDR1 and CDR2 sequences are LGHNA and YNFKEQ. The CDR3 sequence is CASSQDYRDTQYF. The CDR3 DNA sequence: TGTGCCAGCAGCCAAGATTATCGGGATACGCAGTATTTT.

This clone showed up just once. The V and J genes are TRBV29-1 and TRBJ1-1, with D possibly matching TRBD1 (6 bases). With 6 bases removed from V and 0 bases from J, the gap between germline ends came to 14 bases. CDR1 is SQVTM and CDR2 is ANQGSEA in the germline V gene. This CDR3 comprises 14 residues. The CDR3 region has the DNA TGCAGCGTGCATGGGGGGGGCATGAACACTGAAGCTTTCTTT. Translation: CSVHGGGMNTEAFF.

The chain uses TRBV28 and TRBJ2-7; TRBD1 matches at 8 bases. CDR1 and CDR2 from the germline V gene are MDHEN and SYDVKM. Losses at the gene ends were 6 bases for V and 1 base for J; bases not matched to a gene: 8. This CDR3 has 15 residues. As DNA, the CDR3 is TGTGCCAGCAGAGGGGAGACAGGGGAGTCCTACGAGCAGTACTTC. This gives the protein CASRGETGESYEQYF.

This clone has only a few counts. V usage is TRBV4-2 and J usage is TRBJ1-4; 10 bases match TRBD1. This CDR3 region has 16 residues. Germline V lookup: CDR1 LGHNA, CDR2 YNFKEQ. The trim removed 1 base at V and 7 bases at J, leaving 6 bases unmatched. The DNA for the CDR3 is TGTGCCAGCAGCCAAGCCACCGGGACAGGGGCTGAAAAACTGTTTTTT. Its protein product is CASSQATGTGAEKLFF.

This clone is a singleton in its sample. The chain is built from TRBV6-2 or TRBV6-3 and TRBJ1-2; TRBD1 might be the D (6 bases). The CDR3 has 16 residues. V was shortened by 6 bases and J by 6 bases, with 23 bases between the two germline ends. The germline gives CDR1 MNHEY, CDR2 SVGEGT. Here the CDR3 reads CASSSTGIPTPNGYTF. CDR3 coding DNA: TGTGCCAGCAGCTCAACAGGGATACCAACCCCCAATGGCTACACCTTC.

V usage is TRBV29-1 and J usage is TRBJ1-1; 7 nucleotides match TRBD1. The J segment lost 4 bases and the V segment lost 5 bases, leaving 4 bases of the junction unmatched. This CDR3 has 12 amino acids. The germline gives CDR1 SQVTM, CDR2 ANQGSEA. CDR3 in DNA: TGCAGCGTTTCAACAGGGGTCACTGAAGCTTTCTTT. Its translation is CSVSTGVTEAFF.